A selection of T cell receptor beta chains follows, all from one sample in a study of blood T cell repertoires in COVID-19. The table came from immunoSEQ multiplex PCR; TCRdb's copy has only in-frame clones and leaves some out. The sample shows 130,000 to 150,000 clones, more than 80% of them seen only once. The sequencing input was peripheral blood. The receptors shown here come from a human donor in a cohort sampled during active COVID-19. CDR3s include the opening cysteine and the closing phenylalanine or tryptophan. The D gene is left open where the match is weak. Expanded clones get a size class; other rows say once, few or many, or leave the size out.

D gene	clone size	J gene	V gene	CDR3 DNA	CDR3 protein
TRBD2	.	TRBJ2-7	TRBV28	TGTGCCAGCGAAGGGACTACTAGCGACGCCTACGAGCAGTACTTC	CASEGTTSDAYEQYF
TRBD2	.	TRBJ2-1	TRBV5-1	TGCGCCAGCAGCCTCGGGACTAGCGGGGGCCCAGCGAATGAGCAGTTCTTC	CASSLGTSGGPANEQFF
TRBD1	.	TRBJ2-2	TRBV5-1	TGCGCCAGCACCTGGGGACAGGGGGGCACCGGGGAGCTGTTTTTT	CASTWGQGGTGELFF
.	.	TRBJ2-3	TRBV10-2	TGCGCCAGCAGGCCCCTAGAGATCGAAGATACGCAGTATTTT	CASRPLEIEDTQYF
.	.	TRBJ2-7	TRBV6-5	TGTGCCAGCAGTACAGGGCTCGCCTACGAGCAGTACTTC	CASSTGLAYEQYF
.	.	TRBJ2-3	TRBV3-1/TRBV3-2	TGTGCCAGCAGCCAACGGTACACAGATACGCAGTATTTT	CASSQRYTDTQYF
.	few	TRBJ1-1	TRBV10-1	TGCGCCAGCAGTGAGTCGAAGGGCGGGCCCACTGAAGCTTTCTTT	CASSESKGGPTEAFF
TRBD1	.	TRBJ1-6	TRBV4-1	TGCGCCAGCAGCCAAGGGGACAGGAACTATTCACCCCTCCACTTT	CASSQGDRNYSPLHF
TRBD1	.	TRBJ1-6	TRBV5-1	TGCGCCAGCAGCTTGGGACAGGGCAGGCATAATTCACCCCTCCACTTT	CASSLGQGRHNSPLHF
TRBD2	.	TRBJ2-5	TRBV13	TGTGCCAGCAGCTCTAGCGGGGAGGAGGAGACCCAGTACTTC	CASSSSGEEETQYF
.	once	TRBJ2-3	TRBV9	TGTGCCAGCAGCGTAGCCCATTTGACAGATACGCAGTATTTT	CASSVAHLTDTQYF